Shown below are 24 T cell receptor beta chains from a single sample sequenced in a study of Graves' ophthalmopathy and Graves' hyperthyroidism. RNA served as the template for amplifying TCR beta CDR3 regions. RT-PCR was first run with HTBI primers, then multiplex PCR in a second round. One entry per CDR3 protein results from TCRdb running MiXCR on the multiplex PCR reads. The table shows hundreds of thousands of distinct CDR3 sequences, with approximately 40% occurring only once. Sequencing was carried out using peripheral blood. The receptors originated from an adult man with Graves' ophthalmopathy.

This clonotype was found a few times. The chain joins TRBV19 to TRBJ1-5; D call uncertain. The V end lost 4 bases, the J end lost 0 bases, and 4 bases lay between the germline ends. CDR3 size: 13 residues. Germline CDR1 is LNHDA and CDR2 is SQIVND (reference sequence). The CDR3 sequence is CASSTASNQPQHF. CDR3 nucleotides: TGTGCCAGTAGTACCGCTAGCAATCAGCCCCAGCATTTT.

Concerning this clonotype: A much larger clone differs by one base, so this may be a read error. The V and J genes are TRBV10-2 and TRBJ2-7, with no clear D. V lost 4 bases, J lost 1 base, and 8 bases lay in between. The CDR3 is 13 residues long. Per the germline V gene, CDR1 is WSHSY and CDR2 is SAAADI. This CDR3 is CASSGIQSYEQYF. The CDR3 DNA is TGCGCCAGCAGTGGAATACAGTCCTACGAGCAGTACTTC.

This clonotype occurred many times. This rearrangement joins TRBV25-1 to TRBJ1-1; no clear D. The CDR3 spans 12 residues. Between the trimmed V and J ends, which lost 5 bases and 1 base, there was a span of 5 bases. Germline CDR1 reads MGHDK; CDR2 reads SYGVNS. This CDR3 reads CASSSKNTEAFF. CDR3 nucleotide sequence: TGTGCCAGCAGTTCTAAGAACACTGAAGCTTTCTTT. The full variable domain, with the rest looked up from reference TRBV25-1 and TRBJ1-1, is EADIYQTPRYLVIGTGKKITLECSQTMGHDKMYWYQQDPGMELHLIHYSYGVNSTEKGDLSSESTVSRIRTEHFPLTLESARPSHTSQYLCASSSKNTEAFFGQGTRLTVV.

The V call is TRBV25-1, the J call TRBJ1-2, with a weak D call TRBD1 (5 bases). V gave up 6 bases and J gave up 0 bases, with 11 bases separating them. From germline, CDR1 is MGHDK and CDR2 SYGVNS. CDR3 size: 14 residues. CDR3 protein: CASSSLGANYGYTF. Written as DNA, the CDR3 is TGTGCCAGCAGCTCGCTGGGGGCTAACTATGGCTACACCTTC.

For this clonotype: One end of the junction varies from germline; a read error may be responsible. The V call is TRBV10-3, the J call TRBJ2-2, with D possibly TRBD1 on 6 matching bases. The CDR3 has 14 residues. Per germline, CDR1 ENHRY and CDR2 SYGVKD. The CDR3 DNA reads TGTGCCAGCAGTAAGGGACACCAACCCGGGGAGCTGTTTTTT. This encodes CASSKGHQPGELFF.

This clonotype has more than one count but fewer than ten. The chain is built from TRBV5-1 and TRBJ2-5, with TRBD1 matching over 7 bases. J was trimmed by 0 bases and V by 7 bases; bases with no gene match: 3. The CDR3 is made up of 13 amino acids. The V gene's germline CDR1 is SGHRS and CDR2 YFSETQ. The CDR3 DNA follows: TGCGCCAGCCGGGACAGAGACCAAGAGACCCAGTACTTC. It encodes CASRDRDQETQYF.

The sample holds a few counts of this clonotype. The CDR3 coding sequence is TGTGCCAGCAGTTACATGAGGTTCGAGACCCAGTACTTC. Residues: CASSYMRFETQYF. The gene calls are TRBV6-1 and TRBJ2-5; D gene unclear. Between the trimmed V and J ends, which lost 5 bases and 5 bases, there was a span of 12 bases. The germline gives CDR1 MNHNS, CDR2 SASEGT. CDR3 size: 13 residues.

The CDR3 region has the DNA TGTGCCAGCAGCAATATTAACAGGGGGCGCACAGATACGCAGTATTTT. Its protein product is CASSNINRGRTDTQYF. The chain joins TRBV7-9 to TRBJ2-3, with 9 bases fitting TRBD1. Germline V gives CDR1 SEHNR, CDR2 FQNEAQ (reference sequence). V was clipped by 5 bases and J by 1 base; unmatched bases: 7. The CDR3 sequence is 16 residues long.

This clonotype was observed many times. The CDR3 DNA reads as TGTGCCAGCAGCTTCGACAGGGTTTCACCCCTCCACTTT. The encoded protein is CASSFDRVSPLHF. The genes are TRBV11-2 and TRBJ1-6, with 7 bases matching TRBD1. The CDR3 totals 13 residues. V gave up 3 bases and J gave up 9 bases; unmatched junction bases: 2. Germline V gene sequence: CDR1 SGHAT, CDR2 FQNNGV.

This chain joins TRBV6-1 and TRBJ2-7, with a possible D match to TRBD1 (5 bases). V lost 0 bases to trimming and J lost 2 bases, with 11 bases between them. In germline, CDR1 is MNHNS, CDR2 SASEGT. The CDR3 runs to 15 residues. This chain's CDR3 is CASSEAVLGAYEQYF. DNA of the CDR3: TGTGCCAGCAGTGAAGCGGTCTTAGGGGCCTACGAGCAGTACTTC.

The V gene is TRBV9, the J gene TRBJ2-2, with 8 bases lining up with TRBD1. Germline V gene lookup returns CDR1 SGDLS and CDR2 YYNGEE. J gave up 2 bases and V 1 base, and 7 bases lay outside the gene matches. The length of the CDR3 is 17 residues. CDR3 loop: CASSVITGGQNTGELFF. CDR3 coding DNA: TGTGCCAGCAGCGTAATCACAGGGGGGCAAAACACCGGGGAGCTGTTTTTT.

This clonotype was picked up many times. V usage is TRBV7-9 and J usage is TRBJ1-4; D gene uncertain. From germline, CDR1 is SEHNR and CDR2 FQNEAQ (reference sequence). The CDR3 is 16 residues long. With 2 bases removed from V and 7 bases from J, the gap between germline ends came to 17 bases. The CDR3 nucleotides read TGTGCCAGCAGCTTACGGGCATGGGTGGAGGCTGAAAAACTGTTTTTT. It translates to CASSLRAWVEAEKLFF.

The chain carries TRBV19 and TRBJ2-2, with a tentative D call TRBD2 (6 bases). The CDR3 runs to 15 residues. V lost 3 bases and J 7 bases, leaving 15 bases between the germline ends. Germline CDR1 reads LNHDA; CDR2 reads SQIVND (reference sequence). This CDR3 is CASSIAMGTLGELFF. CDR3 DNA: TGTGCCAGTAGTATCGCCATGGGGACTCTCGGGGAGCTGTTTTTT.

The chain uses TRBV19 and TRBJ1-1; TRBD1 agrees at 8 bases. Germline lookup yields CDR1 LNHDA and CDR2 SQIVND (reference sequence). The CDR3 runs 14 residues. The V gene end was trimmed by 1 base and the J gene end by 4 bases; junction bases not matched to a gene: 2. The CDR3 region has the DNA TGTGCCAGTAGTATAGGTCAGGGGGCCACTGAAGCTTTCTTT. Protein sequence: CASSIGQGATEAFF.

In this sample, this clonotype turned up many times. V is TRBV10-3 and J is TRBJ2-6, with D possibly TRBD1 on 6 matching bases. Trimming took off 6 bases at V and 4 bases at J, with 13 bases between the two ends. This CDR3 has 15 amino acids. The germline V gene has CDR1 ENHRY and CDR2 SYGVKD. Here the CDR3 DNA reads TGTGCCATCAGGACGGGGACACAAGGGGCCAACGTCCTGACTTTC. It encodes CAIRTGTQGANVLTF.

This clonotype was found a few times. The chain recombines TRBV20-1 with TRBJ1-5, with D uncertain. CDR1 is DFQATT, CDR2 SNEGSKA, per germline (reference sequence). This CDR3 region has 13 residues. Trimming removed 6 bases from V and 6 bases from J, with 15 bases in between. CDR3 amino acids: CSASGLPSQPQHF. CDR3 nucleotide sequence: TGCAGTGCCAGTGGACTTCCGAGTCAGCCCCAGCATTTT.

The chain combines TRBV19 with TRBJ1-2; 9 bases agree with TRBD1. V was clipped by 6 bases and J by 6 bases; unmatched bases: 2. Looked up from germline, CDR1 is LNHDA and CDR2 is SQIVND (reference sequence). The CDR3 is 12 residues long. Here the CDR3 reads CASSHRGHGYTF. The CDR3 nucleotides are TGTGCCAGTAGCCACAGGGGGCATGGCTACACCTTC.

In its sample, this clonotype was seen once. CDR3 nucleotide sequence: TGTGCCAGCAGCCCCGGCTTAGCAGACTATGGCTACACCTTC. Its protein product is CASSPGLADYGYTF. The rearrangement links TRBV9 to TRBJ1-2, with D unresolved. V gave up 4 bases and J gave up 3 bases, with 13 bases separating them. The germline CDR1 and CDR2 sequences are SGDLS and YYNGEE. The CDR3 consists of 14 residues.

In its sample, this clonotype was seen once. The rearrangement links TRBV7-2 to TRBJ2-7, with 8 bases lining up with TRBD1. The CDR3 sequence is 14 residues long. V was pared by 5 bases and J by 3 bases, with 6 bases of the junction left unmatched. Germline-derived CDR1 and CDR2 are SGHTA and FQGNSA. CDR3 DNA: TGTGCCAGCAGCCCAAACAGGGGGGTCTACGAGCAGTACTTC. Its translation: CASSPNRGVYEQYF. Full variable domain (remainder filled in from reference TRBV7-2 and TRBJ2-7): GAGVSQSPSNKVTEKGKDVELRCDPISGHTALYWYRQSLGQGLEFLIYFQGNSAPDKSGLPSDRFSAERTGGSVSTLTIQRTQQEDSAVYLCASSPNRGVYEQYFGPGTRLTVT.

Comments on this clonotype: A much larger clone lies a single base off, so this may be a read error. The genes are TRBV9 and TRBJ1-1; tentatively, D is TRBD1 (6 bases). The CDR3 is made up of 15 amino acids. The germline CDR1 and CDR2 sequences are SGDLS and YYNGEE. With 4 bases removed from V and 1 base from J, the gap between germline ends came to 14 bases. The chain's CDR3 is CASSLPDRTNTEAFF. The CDR3 region has the DNA TGTGCCAGCAGCCTCCCCGACAGGACGAACACTGAAGCTTTCTTT.

There are many counts of this clonotype. The chain recombines TRBV7-8 with TRBJ1-2, with 10 bases fitting TRBD1. There are 16 residues in the CDR3. In germline, CDR1 is SGHVS, CDR2 FQNEAQ. V lost 5 bases and J lost 4; bases outside the gene matches: 10. CDR3 in DNA: TGTGCCAGCAGCGCAGGACAGGGGGAGTTCGGCTATGGCTACACCTTC. Translated, it gives CASSAGQGEFGYGYTF.

This clonotype was seen at least ten times. The rearrangement uses TRBV20-1 and TRBJ2-7; D is undetermined. The CDR3 covers 12 residues. V shed 3 bases and J shed 6 bases, with 12 bases lying between them. CDR1 is DFQATT, CDR2 SNEGSKA, per germline (reference sequence). CDR3 region: CSASPPYREQYF. CDR3 coding DNA: TGCAGTGCTAGCCCCCCCTATCGCGAGCAGTACTTC.

Note on this clonotype: An end of the junction does not agree with germline; a read error may underlie this. CDR3 sequence (DNA): TGTGCCAGCCGCTTAGTCTTGGCCCTAGGAGGACAAGAGACCCAGTACTTC. It translates to CASRLVLALGGQETQYF. The chain is built from TRBV7-9 and TRBJ2-5; possible D gene TRBD2, 5 bases. Germline assignment: CDR1 SEHNR and CDR2 FQNEAQ (reference sequence). The CDR3 is 17 amino acids.

The chain is built from TRBV11-2 and TRBJ2-2; 8 positions agree with TRBD1. Germline V CDR1 and CDR2: SGHAT, FQNNGV. V shed 2 bases, J shed 4 bases, and the junction held 12 bases outside the gene matches. This CDR3 is built from 18 residues. The CDR3 spells CASSLKGRQGAFTGELFF. The DNA for the CDR3 is TGTGCCAGCAGCTTAAAGGGTCGCCAGGGGGCGTTCACCGGGGAGCTGTTTTTT.